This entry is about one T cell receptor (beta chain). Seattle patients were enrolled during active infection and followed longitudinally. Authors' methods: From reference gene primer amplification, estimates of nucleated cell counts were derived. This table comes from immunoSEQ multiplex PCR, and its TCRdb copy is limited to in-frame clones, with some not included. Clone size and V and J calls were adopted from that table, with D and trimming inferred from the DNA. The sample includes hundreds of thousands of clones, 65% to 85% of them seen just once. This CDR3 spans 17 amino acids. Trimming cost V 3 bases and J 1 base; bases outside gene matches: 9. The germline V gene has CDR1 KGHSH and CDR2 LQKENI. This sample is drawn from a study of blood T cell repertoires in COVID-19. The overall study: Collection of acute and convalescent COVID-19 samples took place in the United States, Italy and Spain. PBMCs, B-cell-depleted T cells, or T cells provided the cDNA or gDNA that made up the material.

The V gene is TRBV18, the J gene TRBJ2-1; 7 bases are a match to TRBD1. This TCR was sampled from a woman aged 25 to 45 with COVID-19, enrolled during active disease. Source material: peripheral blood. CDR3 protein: CASSPPTGTVSYNEQFF. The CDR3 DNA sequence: TGTGCCAGCTCACCGCCAACCGGGACAGTATCCTACAATGAGCAGTTCTTC.